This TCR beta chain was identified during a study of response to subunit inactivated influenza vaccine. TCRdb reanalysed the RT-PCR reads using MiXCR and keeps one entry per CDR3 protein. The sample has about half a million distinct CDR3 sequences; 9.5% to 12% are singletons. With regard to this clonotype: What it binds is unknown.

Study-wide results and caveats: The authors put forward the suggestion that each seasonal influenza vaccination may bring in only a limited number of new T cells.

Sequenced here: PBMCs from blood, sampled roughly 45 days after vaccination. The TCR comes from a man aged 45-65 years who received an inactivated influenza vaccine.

As DNA, the CDR3 is TGCAGTGCCCTAAAAGGAGGGGCTGGGGAAGCTTTCTTT. Its translation: CSALKGGAGEAFF. The chain joins TRBV20-1 to TRBJ1-1; perhaps TRBD1 as D (5 bases). The CDR3 is made up of 13 amino acids. CDR1 is DFQATT, CDR2 SNEGSKA, per germline (reference sequence). V dropped 6 bases and J dropped 8 bases, with 19 bases sitting between them.